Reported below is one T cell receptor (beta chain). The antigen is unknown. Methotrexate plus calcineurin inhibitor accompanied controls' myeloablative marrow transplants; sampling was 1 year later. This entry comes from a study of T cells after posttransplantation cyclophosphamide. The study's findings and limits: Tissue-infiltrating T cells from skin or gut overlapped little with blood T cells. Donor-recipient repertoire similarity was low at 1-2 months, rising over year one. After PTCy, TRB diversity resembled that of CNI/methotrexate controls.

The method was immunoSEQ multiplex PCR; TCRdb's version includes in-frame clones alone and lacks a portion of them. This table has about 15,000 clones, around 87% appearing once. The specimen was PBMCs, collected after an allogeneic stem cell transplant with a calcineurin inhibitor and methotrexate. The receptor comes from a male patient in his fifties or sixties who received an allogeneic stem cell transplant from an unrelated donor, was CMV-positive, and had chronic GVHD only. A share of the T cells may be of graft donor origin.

DNA of the CDR3: TGTGCCAGCAGGGGGGGGGCCTATGAGCAGTTCTTC. Its translation is CASRGGAYEQFF. V usage is TRBV27 and J usage is TRBJ2-1; D is perhaps TRBD2 (7 bases). CDR1 and CDR2 from the germline V gene are MNHEY and SMNVEV (reference sequence). Trimming took off 6 bases at V and 8 bases at J, with 11 bases between the two ends. CDR3 length: 12 amino acids.